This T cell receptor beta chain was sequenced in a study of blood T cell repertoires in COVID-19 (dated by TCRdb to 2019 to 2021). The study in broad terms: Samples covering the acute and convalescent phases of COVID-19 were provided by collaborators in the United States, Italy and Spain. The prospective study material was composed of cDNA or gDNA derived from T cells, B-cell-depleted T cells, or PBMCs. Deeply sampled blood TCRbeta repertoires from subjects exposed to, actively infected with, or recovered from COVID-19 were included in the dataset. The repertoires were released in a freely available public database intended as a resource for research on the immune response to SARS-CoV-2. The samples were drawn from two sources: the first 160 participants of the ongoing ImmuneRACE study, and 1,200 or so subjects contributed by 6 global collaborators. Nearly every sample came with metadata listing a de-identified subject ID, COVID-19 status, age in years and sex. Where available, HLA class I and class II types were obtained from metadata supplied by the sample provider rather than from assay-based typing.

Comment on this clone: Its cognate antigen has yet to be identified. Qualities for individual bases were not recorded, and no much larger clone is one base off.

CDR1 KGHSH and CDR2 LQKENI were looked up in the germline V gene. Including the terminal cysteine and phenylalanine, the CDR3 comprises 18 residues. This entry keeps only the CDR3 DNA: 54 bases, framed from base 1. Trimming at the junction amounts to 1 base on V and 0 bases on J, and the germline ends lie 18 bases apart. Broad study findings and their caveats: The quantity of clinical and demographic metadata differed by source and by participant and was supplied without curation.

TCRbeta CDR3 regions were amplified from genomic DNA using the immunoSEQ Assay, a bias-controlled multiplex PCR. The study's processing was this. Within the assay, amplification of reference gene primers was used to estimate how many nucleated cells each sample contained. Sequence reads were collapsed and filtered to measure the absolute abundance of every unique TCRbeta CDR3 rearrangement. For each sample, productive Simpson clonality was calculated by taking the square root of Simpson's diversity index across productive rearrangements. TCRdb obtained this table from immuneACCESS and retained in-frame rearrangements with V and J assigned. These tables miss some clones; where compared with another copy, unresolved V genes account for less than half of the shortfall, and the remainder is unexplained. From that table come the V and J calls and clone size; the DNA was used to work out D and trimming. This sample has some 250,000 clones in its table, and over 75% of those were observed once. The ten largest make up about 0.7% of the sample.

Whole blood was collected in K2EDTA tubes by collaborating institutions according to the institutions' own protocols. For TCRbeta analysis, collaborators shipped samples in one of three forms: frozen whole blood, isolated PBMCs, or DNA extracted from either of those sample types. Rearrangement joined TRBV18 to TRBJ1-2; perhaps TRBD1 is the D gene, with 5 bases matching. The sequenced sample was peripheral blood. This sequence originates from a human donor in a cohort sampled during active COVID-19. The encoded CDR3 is CASSPLLGPTRTNYGYTF. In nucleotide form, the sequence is TGTGCCAGCTCACCACTCTTGGGGCCGACTCGGACTAACTATGGCTACACCTTC.